This T cell receptor beta chain was identified during a study of Ad26.COV2.S vaccination and SARS-CoV-2 variants (dated by TCRdb to about 2021). A note on the overall study: Vaccine-arm donors came from COV1001, a multicentre, randomized, double-blind, placebo-controlled phase I-IIa trial of Ad26.COV2.S in healthy adults. Ad26.COV2.S was given intramuscularly at 5x10^10 or 1x10^11 viral particles, as a single shot or as two shots 56 days apart. TCRbeta repertoire sequencing served as the tool for gauging how specific and how broad the SARS-CoV-2-reactive T cell receptors were following Ad26.COV2.S vaccination. The TCR-sequenced set comprised approximately 30 samples: roughly 19 Ad26.COV2.S vaccine recipients, 5 placebo recipients and 8 SARS-CoV-2 convalescent individuals. Trial participants were randomized into five groups of five: low-dose or high-dose Ad26.COV2.S given once or twice, or placebo on both occasions. Blinding of investigators to trial group allocation was maintained during experiments and outcome assessment.

V is cut by 1 base and J by 0 bases, and the space between the germline ends is 6 bases. CDR1 is given as MGHRA and CDR2 as YSYEKL, both from the germline V gene. The CDR3 goes from the cysteine to the phenylalanine over 15 residues. Of all the DNA, just the CDR3 is kept, 45 bases in frame from base 1. This clone occurred once. No cognate antigen has been identified for it. It has no much larger one-base neighbor in the sample; base qualities were not kept. Study-wide conclusions, independent of this receptor: According to the authors, total T cell responses may have been underestimated by the TCR breadth and depth analyses. Higher spike-specific TCR breadth was observed in Ad26.COV2.S recipients than in placebo recipients (P = 0.0014). After vaccination, substantial breadth of spike-specific CD8+ and CD4+ T cell responses was reported. The study lacked the statistical power to compare responses across vaccine doses or regimens. Comparable non-spike TCR breadth was observed between vaccine and placebo recipients, consistent with only spike being contained in the vaccine.

The immunoSEQ Assay was used to sequence TCRbeta CDR3 regions. After extraction, genomic DNA underwent amplification by bias-controlled multiplex PCR, followed by high-throughput sequencing. The study's processing was this. Collapsing and filtering of sequences were performed to quantify the absolute abundance of each unique TCRbeta CDR3 region. T cell fraction was estimated by normalizing TCRbeta template counts to usable DNA, with usable DNA measured through amplification of reference genes found in all nucleated cells. Repertoire TCRs were annotated as SARS-CoV-2-specific when V gene, CDR3 amino acid sequence and J gene were exactly matched to a known reactive TCR set. The reference SARS-CoV-2 TCR set was obtained from MIRA and was filtered for enrichment in COVID-19-positive ImmuneCODE repertoires, whereby public or cross-reactive TCRs were removed. Based on the MIRA antigens, annotated TCRs were further analysed at the level of specific ORF or position within ORF. Breadth was defined as annotated unique rearrangements over total unique productive rearrangements; depth was the summed frequency of those rearrangements. TCR breadth was compared between groups using two-sided Wilcoxon rank-sum tests. Sourced from immuneACCESS, this table was stored by TCRdb with only in-frame sequences that have V and J called. A share of the clones is absent; for the studies checked, an unresolved V gene accounts for under half, and the remainder has no known explanation. V and J calls and clone size come straight from that table; D and trimming were deduced from the DNA. For this sample the table gives about 350,000 clones, of which more than 75% were detected only once. The ten largest clones represent 3.4% of the sample.

The treatment or condition label of this sample denotes: some 20 received Ad26.COV2.S at low or high dose, single or two shots; about 5 received placebo; per-sample allocation not given. For vaccine and placebo recipients, repertoires were sequenced using samples collected on day 63 after the first injection. Between 29 July and 7 August 2020, Cohort 1b enrolled 20 to 30 adults aged 18-55 years at one site in Boston, USA. Ad26.COV2.S consisted of a replication-incompetent adenovirus type 26 vector by which a prefusion-stabilized SARS-CoV-2 spike protein from the original Wuhan strain was expressed.

The source is a person aged 18-65 years who received the Ad26.COV2.S COVID-19 vaccine or a placebo. Sequenced material: peripheral blood, taken in a trial of Ad26.COV2.S vaccine versus placebo. The chain uses TRBV4-1 and TRBJ2-2; no D gene can be assigned with confidence. The encoded CDR3 is CASSQGLANTGELFF. The nucleotide sequence reads as follows: TGCGCCAGCAGCCAAGGGCTAGCGAACACCGGGGAGCTGTTTTTT.